This TCR beta chain originates from a study of T cell responses to AZD1222 COVID-19 vaccine. Pooled in the analysis were second doses at about 4 or about 12 weeks. For this clone: What it recognizes is unknown.

Measured with immunoSEQ multiplex PCR; TCRdb has only the in-frame clones, and not every one. The sample lists 150,000 to 200,000 clones, 88% seen once, with 25% to 30% in the top ten. V was trimmed by 1 base and J by 3 bases, leaving 12 bases between them. The CDR3 totals 15 residues. Germline-derived CDR1 and CDR2 are MGHDK and SYGVNS. General study points: Receipt of two AZD1222 doses was followed by a rise in Spike-specific TCR breadth and depth. The donor group comprised mostly white British people and more females; the analysis possibly underestimated clonal diversity. In the spike-specific TCR repertoire, nearly half reportedly target unmutated variant regions.

The material was peripheral blood, obtained 28 days after the second AZD1222 dose. The genes are TRBV25-1 and TRBJ1-2, with D hard to call. The clonotype was recovered from an adult who received the AZD1222 COVID-19 vaccine. The CDR3 DNA follows: TGTGCCAGCAGTGAATCGGCAGAGGACCACTATGGCTACACCTTC. Translation gives CASSESAEDHYGYTF.